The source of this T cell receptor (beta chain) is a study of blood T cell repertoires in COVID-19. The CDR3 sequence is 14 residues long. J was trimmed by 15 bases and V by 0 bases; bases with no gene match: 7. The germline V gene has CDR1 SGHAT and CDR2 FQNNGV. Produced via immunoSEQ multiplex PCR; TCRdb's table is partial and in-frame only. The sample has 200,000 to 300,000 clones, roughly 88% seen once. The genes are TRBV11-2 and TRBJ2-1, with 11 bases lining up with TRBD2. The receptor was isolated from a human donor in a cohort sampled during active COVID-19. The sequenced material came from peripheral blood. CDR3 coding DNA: TGTGCCAGCAGCTTAGAACGTAGCGGGGGGGCTGGGTTCTTC. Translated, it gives CASSLERSGGAGFF.